This T cell receptor (beta chain) was found in a study of blood T cell repertoires in COVID-19. For the study at large: The origin of the acute and convalescent COVID-19 samples was the United States, Italy and Spain. PBMCs, B-cell-depleted T cells, or T cells provided the cDNA or gDNA that made up the material.

Authors' analysis steps: For nucleated cells, counts were estimated from reference gene primer amplification. Clones were sequenced by immunoSEQ multiplex PCR, and TCRdb holds only the in-frame ones, with some missing. D and trimming come from the DNA, and the V and J calls and clone size come from that table. This sample has around 78,000 clones, with more than 75% found just once. The CDR3 covers 17 residues. Per the germline V gene, CDR1 is LGHNA and CDR2 is YNFKEQ. V was pared by 3 bases and J by 7 bases, with 12 bases of the junction left unmatched. V gene TRBV4-2 combines with J gene TRBJ2-1; 10 bases are shared with TRBD1. The sequence was collected from a man aged 65-85 years with active or convalescent COVID-19. Input material: peripheral blood. As DNA, the CDR3 is TGTGCCAGCAGCCATGACAGCGGGACAGGGGTTTGGAATGAGCAGTTCTTC. It yields the protein CASSHDSGTGVWNEQFF.